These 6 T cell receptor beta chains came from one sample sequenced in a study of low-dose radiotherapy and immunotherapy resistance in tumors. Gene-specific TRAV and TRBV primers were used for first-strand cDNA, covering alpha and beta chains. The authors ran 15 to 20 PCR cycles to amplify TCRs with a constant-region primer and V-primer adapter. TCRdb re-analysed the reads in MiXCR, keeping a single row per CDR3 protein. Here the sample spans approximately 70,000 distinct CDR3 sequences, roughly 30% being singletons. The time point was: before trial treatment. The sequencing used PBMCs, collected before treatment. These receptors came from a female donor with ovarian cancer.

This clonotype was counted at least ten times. The DNA for the CDR3 is TGTGCCAGCAGCGCCTTAACGGGGAACAATGAGCAGTTCTTC. As protein: CASSALTGNNEQFF. The V and J genes are TRBV7-9 and TRBJ2-1; TRBD2 might be the D (5 bases). Per germline, CDR1 SEHNR and CDR2 FQNEAQ (reference sequence). This CDR3 spans 14 amino acids. Trimming removed 5 bases at V and 5 bases at J, with 13 bases between.

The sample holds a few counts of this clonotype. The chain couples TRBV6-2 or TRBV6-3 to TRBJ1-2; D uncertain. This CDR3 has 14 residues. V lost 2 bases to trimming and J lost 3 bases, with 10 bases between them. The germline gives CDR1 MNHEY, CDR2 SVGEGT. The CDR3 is CASSYTDGHYGYTF. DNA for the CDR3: TGTGCCAGCAGTTACACTGACGGACACTATGGCTACACCTTC.

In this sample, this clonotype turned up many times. CDR3 DNA sequence: TGTGCCAGCAGCGTCTCCGGGCTTCCAGGGACAGATACGCAGTATTTT. This translates into CASSVSGLPGTDTQYF. The chain carries TRBV5-3 and TRBJ2-3, with D possibly matching TRBD1 (5 bases). TRBV5-3 has ORF status, its function being uncertain. Trimming stripped 8 bases from V and 3 bases from J, with 22 bases between. This CDR3 is 16 amino acids long.

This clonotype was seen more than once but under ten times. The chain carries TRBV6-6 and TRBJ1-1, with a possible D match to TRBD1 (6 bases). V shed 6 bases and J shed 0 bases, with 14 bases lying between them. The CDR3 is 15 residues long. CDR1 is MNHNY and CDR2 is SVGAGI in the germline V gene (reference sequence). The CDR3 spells CASSPTGQLNTEAFF. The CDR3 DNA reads TGTGCCAGCAGCCCTACCGGACAGTTGAACACTGAAGCTTTCTTT.

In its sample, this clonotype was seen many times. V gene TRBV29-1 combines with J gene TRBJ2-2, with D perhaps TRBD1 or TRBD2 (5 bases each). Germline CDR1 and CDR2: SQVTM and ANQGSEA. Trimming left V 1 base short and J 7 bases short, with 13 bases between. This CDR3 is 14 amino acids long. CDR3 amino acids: CSVEGIRAGGELFF. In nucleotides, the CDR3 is TGCAGCGTTGAAGGGATCAGGGCGGGCGGGGAGCTGTTTTTT.

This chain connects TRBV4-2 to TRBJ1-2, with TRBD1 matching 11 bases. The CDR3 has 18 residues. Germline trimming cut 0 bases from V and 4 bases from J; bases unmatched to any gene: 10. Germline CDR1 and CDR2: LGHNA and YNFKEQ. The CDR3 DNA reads TGTGCCAGCAGCCAAGAGTTAGGGGACAGGGGGACTTTCTATGGCTACACCTTC. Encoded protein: CASSQELGDRGTFYGYTF.